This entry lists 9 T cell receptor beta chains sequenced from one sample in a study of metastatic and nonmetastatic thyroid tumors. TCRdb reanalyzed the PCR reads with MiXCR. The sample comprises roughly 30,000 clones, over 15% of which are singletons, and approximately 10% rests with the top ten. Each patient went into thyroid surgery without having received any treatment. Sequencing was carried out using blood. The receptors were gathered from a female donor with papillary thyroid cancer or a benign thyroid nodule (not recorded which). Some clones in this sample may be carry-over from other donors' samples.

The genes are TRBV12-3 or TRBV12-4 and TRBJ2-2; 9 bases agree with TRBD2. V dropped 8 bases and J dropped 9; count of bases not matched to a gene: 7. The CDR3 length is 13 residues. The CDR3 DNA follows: TGTGCCAGCCAGCGGGGGGTGAGCTGGGAGCTGTTTTTT. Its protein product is CASQRGVSWELFF.

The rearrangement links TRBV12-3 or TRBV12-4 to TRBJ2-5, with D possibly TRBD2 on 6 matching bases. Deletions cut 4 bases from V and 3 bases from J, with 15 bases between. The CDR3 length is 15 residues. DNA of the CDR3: TGTGCCAGCAGTTCGTCCGGGACTGGAGAAGAGACCCAGTACTTC. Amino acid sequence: CASSSSGTGEETQYF.

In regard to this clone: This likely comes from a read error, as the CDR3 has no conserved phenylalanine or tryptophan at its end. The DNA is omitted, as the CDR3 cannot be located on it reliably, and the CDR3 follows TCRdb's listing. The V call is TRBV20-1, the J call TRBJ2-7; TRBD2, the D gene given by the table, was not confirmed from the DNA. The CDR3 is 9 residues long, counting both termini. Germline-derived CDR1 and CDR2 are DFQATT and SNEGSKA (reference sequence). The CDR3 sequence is CSAREALGL.

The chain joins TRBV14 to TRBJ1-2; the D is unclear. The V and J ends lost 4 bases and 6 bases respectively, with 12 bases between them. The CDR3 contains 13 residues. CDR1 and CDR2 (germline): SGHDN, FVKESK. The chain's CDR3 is CASSRLKGDGYTF. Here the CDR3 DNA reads TGTGCCAGCAGCCGATTGAAGGGTGATGGCTACACCTTC. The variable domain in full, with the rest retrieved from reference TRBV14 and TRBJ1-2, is EAGVTQFPSHSVIEKGQTVTLRCDPISGHDNLYWYRRVMGKEIKFLLHFVKESKQDESGMPNNRFLAERTGGTYSTLKVQPAELEDSGVYFCASSRLKGDGYTFGSGTRLTVV.

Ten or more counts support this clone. The CDR3 region has the DNA TGCGCCAGCACCCTTTCGACAGGGGGGACAGATACGCAGTATTTT. Protein product: CASTLSTGGTDTQYF. The genes are TRBV5-1 and TRBJ2-3; 9 nucleotides match TRBD1. The CDR3 is 15 amino acids. Trimming removed 6 bases from V and 3 bases from J; junction bases left unmatched: 8. The V gene's germline CDR1 is SGHRS and CDR2 YFSETQ.

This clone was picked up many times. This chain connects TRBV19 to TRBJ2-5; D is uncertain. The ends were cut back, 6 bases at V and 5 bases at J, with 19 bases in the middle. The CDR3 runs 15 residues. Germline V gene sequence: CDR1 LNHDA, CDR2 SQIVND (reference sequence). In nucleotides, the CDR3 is TGTGCCAGTAGCCCAACCGACTCTGTGATGGAGACCCAGTACTTC. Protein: CASSPTDSVMETQYF. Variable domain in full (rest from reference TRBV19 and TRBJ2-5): DGGITQSPKYLFRKEGQNVTLSCEQNLNHDAMYWYRQDPGQGLRLIYYSQIVNDFQKGDIAEGYSVSREKKESFPLTVTSAQKNPTAFYLCASSPTDSVMETQYFGPGTRLLVL.

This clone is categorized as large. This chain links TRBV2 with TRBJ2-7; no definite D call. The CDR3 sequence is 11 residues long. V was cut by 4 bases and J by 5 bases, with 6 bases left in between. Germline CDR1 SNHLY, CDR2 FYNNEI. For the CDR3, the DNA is TGTGCCAGCAGTGGGTACGACGAGCAGTACTTC. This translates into CASSGYDEQYF.

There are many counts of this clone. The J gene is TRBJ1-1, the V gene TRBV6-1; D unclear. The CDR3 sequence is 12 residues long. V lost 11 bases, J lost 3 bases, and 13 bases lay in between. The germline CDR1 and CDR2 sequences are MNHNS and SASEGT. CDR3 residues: CASISWDTEAFF. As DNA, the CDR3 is TGTGCCTCGATATCCTGGGACACTGAAGCTTTCTTT.

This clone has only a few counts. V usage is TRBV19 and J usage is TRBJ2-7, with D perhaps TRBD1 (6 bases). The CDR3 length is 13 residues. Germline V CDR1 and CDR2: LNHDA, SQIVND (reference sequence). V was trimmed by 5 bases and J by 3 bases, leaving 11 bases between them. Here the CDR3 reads CASSPGHGYEQYF. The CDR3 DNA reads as TGTGCCAGTAGTCCGGGACATGGCTACGAGCAGTACTTC.